This is a list of T cell receptor beta chains from one sample in a study of T cells after yellow fever vaccination. TCRdb reprocessed the 5' RACE reads via MiXCR and lists one record per CDR3 protein. In the table there are over 85,000 distinct CDR3 sequences, more than 7.5% of which are singletons. Specimen: CD8+ T cells not binding an NS4B(214-222) dextramer, sorted from PBMCs, collected more than 13 days after the first yellow fever vaccination. These receptors originate from a man aged 18 to 30 who received the YFV17D yellow fever vaccine. Each CDR3 is given with its conserved first and last residue. Fields, in order: clone size, V gene, J gene, D gene, CDR3 DNA, CDR3 protein. The D gene is left open where the match is weak. Clone size appears in some rows only: once, few, many, or a class for an expanded clone.

clone size: few
V gene: TRBV4-3
J gene: TRBJ2-1
D gene: TRBD1
CDR3 DNA: TGCGCCAGCAGCCAAGATGGACAGGGCAATGAGCAGTTCTTC
CDR3 protein: CASSQDGQGNEQFF

clone size: .
V gene: TRBV2
J gene: TRBJ2-7
D gene: TRBD2
CDR3 DNA: TGTGCCAGCAGTGAAGTCTACGGGACGGCGCGGGGGAGTGAGCAGTACTTC
CDR3 protein: CASSEVYGTARGSEQYF

clone size: .
V gene: TRBV13
J gene: TRBJ2-7
D gene: .
CDR3 DNA: TGTGCCAGCAGCTTTCGGACTAAGCTCTACGAGCAGTACTTC
CDR3 protein: CASSFRTKLYEQYF

clone size: few
V gene: TRBV5-5
J gene: TRBJ2-3
D gene: .
CDR3 DNA: TGTGCCAGCAGCTTGTACAGGACAGAAGATACGCAGTATTTT
CDR3 protein: CASSLYRTEDTQYF

clone size: few
V gene: TRBV6-2/TRBV6-3
J gene: TRBJ2-3
D gene: .
CDR3 DNA: TGTGCCAGCAGTTACGACGCGAGGGTACAAGGAGATACGCAGTATTTT
CDR3 protein: CASSYDARVQGDTQYF

clone size: .
V gene: TRBV6-6
J gene: TRBJ1-2
D gene: TRBD1
CDR3 DNA: TGTGCCAGCGGACAGGGCTCGTTCTATGGCTACACCTTC
CDR3 protein: CASGQGSFYGYTF

clone size: .
V gene: TRBV5-1
J gene: TRBJ2-5
D gene: TRBD1
CDR3 DNA: TGCGCCAGCAGCTCGGGACAGGGCCTTGAGACCCAGTACTTC
CDR3 protein: CASSSGQGLETQYF

clone size: many
V gene: TRBV5-1
J gene: TRBJ1-2
D gene: .
CDR3 DNA: TGCGCCAGCAGCTTGGGGACACAGGAGGGCTACACCTTC
CDR3 protein: CASSLGTQEGYTF

clone size: few
V gene: TRBV28
J gene: TRBJ1-4
D gene: .
CDR3 DNA: TGTGCCAGTAGCCAGACTAATGAAAAACTGTTTTTT
CDR3 protein: CASSQTNEKLFF

clone size: .
V gene: TRBV28
J gene: TRBJ2-5
D gene: TRBD2
CDR3 DNA: TGTGCCAGCAAGGTAGCGGGGGGGGAGTACCAAGAGACCCAGTACTTC
CDR3 protein: CASKVAGGEYQETQYF

clone size: .
V gene: TRBV4-1
J gene: TRBJ1-2
D gene: .
CDR3 DNA: TGCGCCAGCAGCCAAGATTTCAACCGTCACGGGGGGAACTATGGCTACACCTTC
CDR3 protein: CASSQDFNRHGGNYGYTF

clone size: .
V gene: TRBV12-3/TRBV12-4
J gene: TRBJ1-1
D gene: TRBD1
CDR3 DNA: TGTGCCAGCAGTGGACAGGCCCTGAACACTGAAGCTTTCTTT
CDR3 protein: CASSGQALNTEAFF

clone size: many
V gene: TRBV4-3
J gene: TRBJ2-2
D gene: TRBD1
CDR3 DNA: TGCGCCAGCAGCTCCTACAGGGGGCCCGGGGAGCTGTTTTTT
CDR3 protein: CASSSYRGPGELFF

clone size: few
V gene: TRBV12-3/TRBV12-4
J gene: TRBJ1-5
D gene: TRBD1
CDR3 DNA: TGTGCCAGCAGTGCCAGGGGGCGCGGGCAGCCCCAGCATTTT
CDR3 protein: CASSARGRGQPQHF

clone size: many
V gene: TRBV25-1
J gene: TRBJ2-3
D gene: .
CDR3 DNA: TGTGCCAGCAGCACAGATACGCAGTATTTT
CDR3 protein: CASSTDTQYF

clone size: .
V gene: TRBV5-1
J gene: TRBJ1-1
D gene: TRBD1
CDR3 DNA: TGCGCCAGCAGCGGACAGGGGGTGATGAACACTGAAGCTTTCTTT
CDR3 protein: CASSGQGVMNTEAFF